This T cell receptor beta chain was obtained from a study of shared T cell receptors in the human thymus. The method was immunoSEQ multiplex PCR; TCRdb's version includes in-frame clones alone and lacks a portion of them. The sample shows over 650,000 clones, around 87% of them seen only once. The CDR3 covers 16 residues. Trimming removed 1 base at V and 0 bases at J, with 13 bases between. CDR1 and CDR2 (germline): SGHRS, YFSETQ. These sequences were also reported in another study, on human thymus T cells. From that second work: Among thymic and blood repertoires, usage of V and J genes appeared biased.

Input material: thymocytes. This TCR was recovered from a boy in the first two years of life with a congenital heart defect. The chain employs TRBV5-1 and TRBJ1-1; D gene unclear. In DNA form, the CDR3 reads TGCGCCAGCAGCTTGAAAATCGGGAGAATGAACACTGAAGCTTTCTTT. It codes for CASSLKIGRMNTEAFF.